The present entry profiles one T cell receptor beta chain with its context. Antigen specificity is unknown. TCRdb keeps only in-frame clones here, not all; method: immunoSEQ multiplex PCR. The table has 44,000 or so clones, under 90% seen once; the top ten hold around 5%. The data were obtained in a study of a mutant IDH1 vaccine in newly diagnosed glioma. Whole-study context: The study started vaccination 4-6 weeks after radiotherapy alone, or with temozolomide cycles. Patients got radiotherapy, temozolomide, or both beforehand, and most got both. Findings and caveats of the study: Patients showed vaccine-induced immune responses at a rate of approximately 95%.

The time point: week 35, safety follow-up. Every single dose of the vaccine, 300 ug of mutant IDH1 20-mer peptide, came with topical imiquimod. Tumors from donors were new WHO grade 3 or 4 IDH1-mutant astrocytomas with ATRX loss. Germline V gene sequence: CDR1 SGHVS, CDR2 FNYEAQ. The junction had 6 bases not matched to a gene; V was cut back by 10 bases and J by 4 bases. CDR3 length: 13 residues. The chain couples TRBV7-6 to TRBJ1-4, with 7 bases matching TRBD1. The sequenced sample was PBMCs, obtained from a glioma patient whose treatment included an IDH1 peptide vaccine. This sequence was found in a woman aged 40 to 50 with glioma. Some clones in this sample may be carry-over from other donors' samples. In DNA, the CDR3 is TGTGCCATTTCCAGGGGGTTTAATGAAAAACTGTTTTTT. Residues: CAISRGFNEKLFF.